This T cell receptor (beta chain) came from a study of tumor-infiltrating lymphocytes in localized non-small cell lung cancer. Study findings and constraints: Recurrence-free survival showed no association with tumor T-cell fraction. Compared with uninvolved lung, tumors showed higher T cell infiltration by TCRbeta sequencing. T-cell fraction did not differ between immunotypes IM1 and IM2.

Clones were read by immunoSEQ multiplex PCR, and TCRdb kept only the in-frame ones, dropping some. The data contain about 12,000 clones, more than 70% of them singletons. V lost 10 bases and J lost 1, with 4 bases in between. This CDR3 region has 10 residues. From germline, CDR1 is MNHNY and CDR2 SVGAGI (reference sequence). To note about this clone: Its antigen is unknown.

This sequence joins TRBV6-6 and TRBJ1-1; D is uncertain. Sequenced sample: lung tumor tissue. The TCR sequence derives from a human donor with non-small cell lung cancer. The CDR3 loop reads CATSNTEAFF. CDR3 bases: TGTGCCACCTCGAACACTGAAGCTTTCTTT.